This passage covers 10 T cell receptor beta chains from one sample sequenced in a study of blood T cell repertoires in COVID-19. Here immunoSEQ multiplex PCR was the method, and the copy in TCRdb shows in-frame clones only, minus some. The repertoire includes 120,000 or so clones, around three quarters of them detected once, and 35% to 40% sits in the top ten. The specimen sequenced was peripheral blood. These receptors were collected from a man aged 35-49 years with active or convalescent COVID-19.

The chain couples TRBV24-1 to TRBJ2-3; TRBD2 matches at 10 bases. CDR1 is KGHDR, CDR2 SFDVKD, per germline. The V gene end was trimmed by 7 bases and the J gene end by 3 bases; junction bases not matched to a gene: 3. The CDR3 covers 14 residues. The CDR3 region is CATRKREGTDTQYF. The CDR3 DNA follows: TGTGCCACCAGAAAGCGGGAGGGAACAGATACGCAGTATTTT.

CDR3 sequence reads: CAWSVKGAQPLHF. CDR3 coding DNA: TGTGCCTGGAGTGTAAAAGGGGCACAGCCCCTCCACTTT. The chain couples TRBV30 to TRBJ1-6, with D possibly being TRBD1 (5 bases). V lost 0 bases and J lost 13, with 13 bases in between. This CDR3 has 13 residues. Germline values: CDR1 GTSNPN, CDR2 SVGIG (reference sequence).

This chain joins TRBV29-1 and TRBJ1-1; weak D call: TRBD1 (6 bases). This CDR3 has 14 amino acids. The V end was cut by 6 bases, the J end by 5 bases, with 19 bases between. Germline V gene data show CDR1 as SQVTM and CDR2 as ANQGSEA. CDR3 loop: CSVQDSSWGTEAFF. In nucleotides, the CDR3 is TGCAGCGTACAGGACAGCTCTTGGGGGACTGAAGCTTTCTTT.

J is TRBJ2-5 and V is TRBV9, with 7 bases fitting TRBD1. This CDR3 is 15 amino acids long. Trimming removed 0 bases from V and 4 bases from J; junction bases left unmatched: 6. CDR1 and CDR2 (germline): SGDLS, YYNGEE. The CDR3 protein is CASSVGAGGSETQYF. CDR3 DNA: TGTGCCAGCAGCGTAGGGGCAGGGGGATCAGAGACCCAGTACTTC.

This sequence joins TRBV9 and TRBJ1-5; D possibly corresponds to TRBD1 (6 bases). This CDR3 spans 14 amino acids. CDR1 and CDR2 from the germline V gene are SGDLS and YYNGEE. Trimming took 3 bases from V and 4 from J, leaving 11 bases between them. CDR3 sequence: CASSAGQINQPQHF. DNA of the CDR3: TGTGCCAGCAGCGCCGGACAGATAAATCAGCCCCAGCATTTT.

Comment on this clone: The junction does not match germline at one end; this may be a read error. The chain has TRBV7-2 and TRBJ2-5, with D tentatively TRBD2 (6 bases). Germline loops: CDR1 SGHTA, CDR2 FQGNSA. The CDR3 runs 10 residues. As DNA, the CDR3 is TGTGCCAGCAGCGGTACTAGCCCTGACTTC. It encodes CASSGTSPDF.

This chain links TRBV21-1 with TRBJ2-5; the table gives TRBD1 as D, unverified against the DNA. TRBV21-1 is assigned pseudogene status. CDR3 length equals 16 residues. CDR3 nucleotide sequence: TGTGCCAGCAGCAATAAAGGCGGACAGTCCAAAGAGACCCAGTACTTC. Translation: CASSNKGGQSKETQYF.

The chain recombines TRBV11-3 with TRBJ1-2; the D gene is possibly TRBD1 (5 bases). The CDR3 runs to 17 residues. Trimming removed 0 bases at V and 8 bases at J, with 22 bases between. In germline, CDR1 is SGHNT, CDR2 YENEEA. The DNA for the CDR3 is TGTGCCAGCAGCTTAGATAGGGGCCCCCCGCCGGTCTGGGGCTACACCTTC. Translated: CASSLDRGPPPVWGYTF.

Turning to this clone: Other DNA sequences of this sample code for an identical CDR3. The chain is built from TRBV29-1 and TRBJ1-4; D remains unclear. V shed 5 bases and J shed 6 bases, with 7 bases lying between them. Germline V gene lookup returns CDR1 SQVTM and CDR2 ANQGSEA. The CDR3 runs 11 residues. CDR3 amino acids: CSVRRDEKLFF. The CDR3 bases are TGCAGCGTTCGACGGGATGAAAAACTGTTTTTT.

This clone was counted between two and nine times. V is TRBV7-3 and J is TRBJ1-3, with a tentative D call TRBD1 (5 bases). Between the trimmed V and J ends, which lost 0 bases and 3 bases, there was a span of 12 bases. Germline CDR1 reads SGHTA; CDR2 reads FQGTGA. The length of the CDR3 is 16 residues. The CDR3 is CASSLTPGGFGNTIYF. As DNA, the CDR3 is TGTGCCAGCAGCTTAACCCCGGGGGGGTTTGGAAACACCATATATTTT.